One and the same sample provided the 30 T cell receptor beta chains below, sequenced in a study of T cell responses to AZD1222 COVID-19 vaccine. The method was immunoSEQ multiplex PCR; TCRdb's version includes in-frame clones alone and lacks a portion of them. The sample gives 100,000 to 120,000 clones, roughly 89% of which show up once; around 45% is in the top ten. The sample in question was peripheral blood, obtained 28 days after the second AZD1222 dose. The origin of the receptors is an adult who received the AZD1222 COVID-19 vaccine.

The chain combines TRBV6-5 with TRBJ2-3, with D perhaps assigned TRBD1 or TRBD2 (5 bases each). Trimming removed 10 bases at V and 0 bases at J, with 14 bases between. In germline, CDR1 is MNHEY, CDR2 SVGAGI. The CDR3 extends over 14 amino acids. CDR3 residues: CATHRGGSTDTQYF. Written as DNA, the CDR3 is TGTGCCACCCATCGGGGCGGAAGCACAGATACGCAGTATTTT.

The chain is built from TRBV7-8 and TRBJ2-1, with TRBD1 identical over 9 bases. V lost 3 bases, J lost 5 bases, and 8 bases stayed unmatched. The CDR3 consists of 16 residues. Germline CDR1 SGHVS, CDR2 FQNEAQ. As DNA, the CDR3 is TGTGCCAGCAGCTTTGGGGACAGGGACTTAAACAATGAGCAGTTCTTC. Protein sequence: CASSFGDRDLNNEQFF.

The V call is TRBV7-3, the J call TRBJ2-3; unclear D gene. Trimming left V 5 bases short and J 4 bases short, with 13 bases between. Germline V lookup: CDR1 SGHTA, CDR2 FQGTGA. This CDR3 region has 14 residues. The CDR3 bases are TGTGCCAGCAGCCAACCGGGTCGCCCAGATACGCAGTATTTT. It is translated as CASSQPGRPDTQYF.

This clone appeared a few times. The V and J genes are TRBV7-9 and TRBJ1-4; tentatively, D is TRBD1 (5 bases). Germline V gives CDR1 SEHNR, CDR2 FQNEAQ (reference sequence). There are 15 residues in the CDR3. Trimming took off 5 bases at V and 8 bases at J, with 18 bases between the two ends. CDR3: CASSPQGVRGEKLFF. Here the CDR3 DNA reads TGTGCCAGCAGCCCCCAGGGCGTGAGAGGGGAAAAACTGTTTTTT.

The genes are TRBV6-2 or TRBV6-3 and TRBJ1-5, with unresolved D. CDR1 and CDR2 (germline): MNHEY, SVGEGT. The CDR3 loop spans 16 amino acids. The V and J ends lost 5 bases and 3 bases respectively, with 17 bases between them. The CDR3 DNA reads as TGTGCCAGCAGTAACCTCGCTGGGTTAGTCAATCAGCCCCAGCATTTT. Protein sequence: CASSNLAGLVNQPQHF.

This clone was recorded only once. V usage is TRBV5-1 and J usage is TRBJ2-3, with no clear D. V shed 0 bases and J shed 6 bases, with 8 bases lying between them. Per germline, CDR1 SGHRS and CDR2 YFSETQ. The CDR3 has 13 amino acids. CDR3 in DNA: TGCGCCAGCAGCTTGGATTTAAGGGATACGCAGTATTTT. Translation: CASSLDLRDTQYF.

The chain's CDR3 is CASSNNRDSLSYEQYF. CDR3 nucleotide sequence: TGTGCCAGCAGTAATAACCGGGACAGTCTCTCCTACGAGCAGTACTTC. The V call is TRBV11-2, the J call TRBJ2-7, with 7 bases that match TRBD1. The CDR3 is 16 amino acids. The V and J ends lost 6 bases and 0 bases, in that order; junction bases with no gene match: 11. Per germline, CDR1 SGHAT and CDR2 FQNNGV. The full variable domain, in which reference TRBV11-2 and TRBJ2-7 provide the parts outside the CDR3, is EAGVAQSPRYKIIEKRQSVAFWCNPISGHATLYWYQQILGQGPKLLIQFQNNGVVDDSQLPKDRFSAERLKGVDSTLKIQPAKLEDSAVYLCASSNNRDSLSYEQYFGPGTRLTVT.

The chain joins TRBV28 to TRBJ2-3; possible D gene TRBD2, 5 bases. Deletions cut 7 bases from V and 0 bases from J, with 20 bases between. The CDR3 totals 17 residues. Germline V lookup: CDR1 MDHEN, CDR2 SYDVKM. The CDR3 spells CASTTLGERTSTDTQYF. The CDR3 DNA reads TGTGCCAGCACCACCCTTGGGGAGCGGACTAGCACAGATACGCAGTATTTT.

This clone has just one count. The chain employs TRBV7-9 and TRBJ1-2; tentatively, D is TRBD1 (6 bases). The CDR3 has 16 residues. Germline assignment: CDR1 SEHNR and CDR2 FQNEAQ (reference sequence). Deletions cut 1 base from V and 6 bases from J, with 18 bases between. In DNA, the CDR3 is TGTGCCAGCAGCTTAGAGTCCCCGGCCAGGGGAGATGGCTACACCTTC. It specifies CASSLESPARGDGYTF.

This chain joins TRBV11-2 and TRBJ1-5; the D gene is possibly TRBD1 (5 bases). V lost 5 bases, J lost 4 bases, and 9 bases lay in between. The CDR3 is made up of 13 amino acids. Germline lookup yields CDR1 SGHAT and CDR2 FQNNGV. As DNA, the CDR3 is TGTGCCAGCAGCAGGGACGGGAATCAGCCCCAGCATTTT. As protein: CASSRDGNQPQHF.

The chain employs TRBV7-9 and TRBJ2-3; unclear D gene. Trimming pared 7 bases from V and 0 bases from J, leaving 11 bases between. CDR1 is SEHNR and CDR2 is FQNEAQ in the germline V gene (reference sequence). The CDR3 sequence is 14 residues long. The CDR3 protein is CASNLWGSTDTQYF. CDR3 sequence (DNA): TGTGCCAGCAACCTCTGGGGTAGCACAGATACGCAGTATTTT.

This clone was counted a single time. The V call is TRBV28, the J call TRBJ2-7; either TRBD1 or TRBD2 may supply D (5 bases each). The germline V gene has CDR1 MDHEN and CDR2 SYDVKM. V dropped 5 bases and J dropped 6 bases, with 20 bases sitting between them. The CDR3 runs 15 residues. The CDR3 coding sequence is TGTGCCAGCAGTCCGCTAGGGACCCGCCGGTCCGAGCAGTACTTC. Protein product: CASSPLGTRRSEQYF. Complete variable domain (other parts from reference TRBV28 and TRBJ2-7): DVKVTQSSRYLVKRTGEKVFLECVQDMDHENMFWYRQDPGLGLRLIYFSYDVKMKEKGDIPEGYSVSREKKERFSLILESASTNQTSMYLCASSPLGTRRSEQYFGPGTRLTVT.

V gene TRBV28 combines with J gene TRBJ1-2; maybe TRBD1 (5 bases). V was shortened by 7 bases and J by 8 bases, with 17 bases between the two germline ends. CDR3 length: 13 amino acids. The germline V gene encodes CDR1 MDHEN and CDR2 SYDVKM. The CDR3 nucleotides are TGTGCCAGCATGGCAGTCAGGGCTGGCGGCTACACCTTC. Its protein product is CASMAVRAGGYTF.

CDR3 in DNA: TGTGCCAGCAGTTTATTCCCGGAGAGGGCCAAAAACATTCAGTACTTC. Translating gives CASSLFPERAKNIQYF. The chain recombines TRBV27 with TRBJ2-4; D gene unclear. Germline V gene data show CDR1 as MNHEY and CDR2 as SMNVEV (reference sequence). There are 16 residues in the CDR3. Trimming shortened V by 1 base and J by 1 base, and 11 bases separated the two germline ends.

This chain connects TRBV24-1 to TRBJ2-1; weak D call: TRBD2 (5 bases). This CDR3 has 12 amino acids. V dropped 5 bases and J dropped 9 bases, with 10 bases sitting between them. Looked up from germline, CDR1 is KGHDR and CDR2 is SFDVKD. The CDR3 here is CATSGFGGEQFF. DNA of the CDR3: TGTGCCACCAGTGGCTTCGGAGGTGAGCAGTTCTTC.

The chain employs TRBV11-1 and TRBJ2-5, with D perhaps matching TRBD2 (5 bases). Germline CDR1 and CDR2: SGHAT and FQDESV (reference sequence). The V end lost 0 bases, the J end lost 4 bases, and 9 bases lay between the germline ends. The CDR3 contains 14 residues. CDR3 in DNA: TGTGCCAGCAGCTTAGCCCCGGCGGGAGAGACCCAGTACTTC. Translation: CASSLAPAGETQYF.

This clone was found once. In DNA form, the CDR3 reads TGTGCCAGCAGACCACATCCCGGGACAGGGTCCGGTGGCTACACCTTC. Amino acids: CASRPHPGTGSGGYTF. The chain combines TRBV28 with TRBJ1-2; 9 bases map to TRBD1. Per germline, CDR1 MDHEN and CDR2 SYDVKM. After removal of 6 bases from V and 7 bases from J, the junction contained 15 bases not matched to a gene. The CDR3 consists of 16 residues.

The rearrangement uses TRBV11-2 and TRBJ2-3, with D possibly being TRBD2 (5 bases). CDR3 length: 13 residues. V was cut by 0 bases and J by 8 bases, with 9 bases left in between. CDR1 is SGHAT, CDR2 FQNNGV, per germline. The DNA of the CDR3 is TGTGCCAGCAGCTTAGATCAAGGACTTACGCAGTATTTT. It is translated as CASSLDQGLTQYF.

This clone was detected only a few times. The V and J genes are TRBV15 and TRBJ2-7; 7 bases fit TRBD1. V shed 5 bases and J 4 bases; nucleotides not matched to a gene: 8. Germline-derived CDR1 and CDR2 are LNHNV and YYDKDF (reference sequence). The CDR3 is 14 residues long. The CDR3 sequence is CATSPWTGRYEQYF. CDR3 bases: TGTGCCACCAGCCCCTGGACAGGTAGATACGAGCAGTACTTC.

This clone was seen a few times. The chain has TRBV6-5 and TRBJ2-5, with D unresolved. CDR3 length: 11 residues. With 4 bases removed from V and 1 base from J, the gap between germline ends came to 1 base. Germline CDR1 and CDR2: MNHEY and SVGAGI. The CDR3 sequence is CASSFQETQYF. The CDR3 DNA reads as TGTGCCAGCAGTTTCCAAGAGACCCAGTACTTC.

The J gene is TRBJ1-3, the V gene TRBV19, with 7 nucleotides matching TRBD1. CDR1 and CDR2 (germline): LNHDA, SQIVND (reference sequence). The CDR3 length is 17 residues. V dropped 6 bases and J dropped 0; count of bases not matched to a gene: 11. Written as DNA, the CDR3 is TGTGCCAGTAGAACGATTGGGACAGCGAGCTCTGGAAACACCATATATTTT. Translated: CASRTIGTASSGNTIYF.

The chain is built from TRBV5-4 and TRBJ2-3; no clear D gene. CDR3 length equals 15 residues. V was pared by 3 bases and J by 4 bases, with 15 bases between. In germline, CDR1 is SGHNT, CDR2 YYREEE (reference sequence). The chain's CDR3 is CASSYPAIGADTQYF. The CDR3 nucleotides are TGTGCCAGCAGCTACCCTGCTATTGGCGCAGATACGCAGTATTTT.

The chain carries TRBV4-3 and TRBJ2-2, with unresolved D. The CDR3 is 14 residues long. Germline CDR1 LGHNA, CDR2 YSLEER. The V gene lost 4 bases and the J gene lost 4 bases, with 10 bases spanning the gap. For the CDR3, the DNA is TGCGCCAGCAGCCCTAAGTCGGGCACCGGGGAGCTGTTTTTT. This codes for CASSPKSGTGELFF.

This clone was observed a single time. The CDR3 protein is CASSLIGGGNQPQHF. The CDR3 DNA reads TGCGCCAGCAGCTTGATTGGGGGCGGCAATCAGCCCCAGCATTTT. The V call is TRBV5-1, the J call TRBJ1-5; D might be TRBD1 (6 bases). The V end lost 1 base, the J end lost 2 bases, and 10 bases lay between the germline ends. CDR3 length: 15 residues. Germline CDR1 and CDR2: SGHRS and YFSETQ.

The J gene is TRBJ2-3, the V gene TRBV29-1; D gene unclear. Germline lookup yields CDR1 SQVTM and CDR2 ANQGSEA. The CDR3 runs 12 residues. Trimming cost V 7 bases and J 3 bases, with 11 bases left between them. The CDR3 DNA is TGCAGCGCCGGTTATCAGACAGATACGCAGTATTTT. Its protein is CSAGYQTDTQYF.

The gene calls are TRBV27 and TRBJ1-2, with unresolved D. The CDR3 length is 13 residues. Trimming removed 0 bases from V and 6 bases from J, with 8 bases in between. The germline CDR1 and CDR2 sequences are MNHEY and SMNVEV (reference sequence). The CDR3 nucleotides are TGTGCCAGCAGTTTATCGGGGTTCAATGGCTACACCTTC. Translation gives CASSLSGFNGYTF.

V is TRBV28 and J is TRBJ2-7, with D unresolved. The CDR3 covers 13 residues. Germline CDR1 and CDR2: MDHEN and SYDVKM. Trimming stripped 8 bases from V and 3 bases from J, with 14 bases between. CDR3 in DNA: TGTGCCAGCTGGGAACCCAACCTCTACGAGCAGTACTTC. It codes for CASWEPNLYEQYF.

CDR3 residues: CASKLAANTGELFF. CDR3 DNA: TGCGCCAGCAAGCTAGCGGCGAACACCGGGGAGCTGTTTTTT. The chain combines TRBV10-2 with TRBJ2-2; the match to TRBD2 covers 7 bases. J gave up 0 bases and V 7 bases, and 2 bases lay outside the gene matches. CDR1 and CDR2 from the germline V gene are WSHSY and SAAADI. This CDR3 region has 14 residues.

The chain employs TRBV7-9 and TRBJ2-1; 11 nucleotides agree with TRBD2. CDR1 is SEHNR and CDR2 is FQNEAQ in the germline V gene (reference sequence). CDR3 length: 19 residues. V lost 4 bases and J lost 3; bases outside the gene matches: 14. CDR3 region: CASSSPGLAEDLLYNEQFF. The CDR3 DNA reads as TGTGCCAGCAGCTCACCGGGACTAGCGGAGGACCTCCTCTACAATGAGCAGTTCTTC.

This clone was detected a few times. The chain recombines TRBV6-4 with TRBJ2-1, with D unresolved. Germline CDR1 and CDR2: MRHNA and SNTAGT. This CDR3 region has 13 residues. V gave up 0 bases and J gave up 5 bases, with 5 bases separating them. Written as DNA, the CDR3 is TGTGCCAGCAGTGACTCGAGTCACAATGAGCAGTTCTTC. Its translation is CASSDSSHNEQFF.